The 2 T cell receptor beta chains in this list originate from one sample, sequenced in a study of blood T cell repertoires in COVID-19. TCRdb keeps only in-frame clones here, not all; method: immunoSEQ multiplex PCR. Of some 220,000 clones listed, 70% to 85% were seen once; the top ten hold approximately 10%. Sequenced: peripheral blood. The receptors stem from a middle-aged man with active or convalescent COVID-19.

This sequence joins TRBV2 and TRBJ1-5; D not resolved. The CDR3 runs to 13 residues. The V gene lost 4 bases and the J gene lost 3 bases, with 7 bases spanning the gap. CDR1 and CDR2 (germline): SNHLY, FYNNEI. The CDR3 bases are TGTGCCAGCAGTGCCAGTAACAATCAGCCCCAGCATTTT. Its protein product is CASSASNNQPQHF.

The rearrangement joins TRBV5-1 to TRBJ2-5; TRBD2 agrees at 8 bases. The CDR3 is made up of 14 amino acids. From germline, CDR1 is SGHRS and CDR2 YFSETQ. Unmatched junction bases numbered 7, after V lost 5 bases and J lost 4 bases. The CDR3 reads CASRPTSGSETQYF. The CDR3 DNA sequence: TGCGCCAGCAGACCTACTAGCGGCTCAGAGACCCAGTACTTC.